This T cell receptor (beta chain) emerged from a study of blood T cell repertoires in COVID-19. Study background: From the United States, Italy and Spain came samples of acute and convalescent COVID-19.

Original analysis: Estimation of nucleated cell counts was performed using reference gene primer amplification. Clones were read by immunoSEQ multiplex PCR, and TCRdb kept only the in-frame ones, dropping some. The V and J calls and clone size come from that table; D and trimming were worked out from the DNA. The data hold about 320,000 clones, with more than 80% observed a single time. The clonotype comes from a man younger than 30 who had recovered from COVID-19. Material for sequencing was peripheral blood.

The CDR3 here is CASSQDSVDRVWVNTEAFF. CDR3 DNA: TGCGCCAGCAGCCAAGACTCGGTCGACAGGGTGTGGGTTAACACTGAAGCTTTCTTT. This chain joins TRBV4-1 and TRBJ1-1; 7 bases line up with TRBD1. The CDR3 is 19 amino acids. CDR1 is MGHRA and CDR2 is YSYEKL in the germline V gene. Trimming took 0 bases from V and 2 from J; bases not matched to a gene: 15.